The clone carrying this TCR beta chain was seen only once. Germline values: CDR1 SGHTA, CDR2 FQGNSA. This CDR3 has 15 amino acids. V trimming: 3 bases; J trimming: 5 bases; junction bases outside the gene matches: 6. TCRdb keeps only in-frame clones here, not all; method: immunoSEQ multiplex PCR. The sample comprises 150,000 or so clones, about four fifths of which are singletons, and about an eighth rests with the top ten. This record comes from a study of blood T cell repertoires in COVID-19. Sequencing was carried out using PBMCs or T cells enriched from blood (not recorded which). The chain couples TRBV7-2 to TRBJ1-4; 7 positions agree with TRBD1. This receptor was obtained from a middle-aged man who had recovered from COVID-19. For the CDR3, the DNA is TGTGCCAGCAGCTTCCTGACAGGGTACAATGAAAAACTGTTTTTT. This translates into CASSFLTGYNEKLFF.